The clone carrying this TCR beta chain showed up just a few times. Its antigen is not identified. Every TCR beta cDNA library bore unique molecular identifiers. TCRdb re-analysed the PCR reads in MiXCR, keeping a single row per CDR3 protein. The table includes hundreds of thousands of distinct CDR3 sequences, roughly 30% detected once. Germline V gene lookup returns CDR1 SGHDT and CDR2 YYEEEE. V shed 5 bases and J 0 bases; nucleotides not matched to a gene: 5. The CDR3 has 15 amino acids. This specimen belongs to a study of post-analysis software for immune sequencing data. Study-wide results and caveats: The study found TRBV5-6, TRBV5-1 and TRBV20-1 among several TRBV segments more frequent in patients than controls.

This receptor was taken from a girl aged 5-17 years with multiple sclerosis. The sequenced sample was blood. The chain recombines TRBV5-6 with TRBJ2-3; 8 nucleotides agree with TRBD1. CDR3 sequence reads: CASSYRTGSTDTQYF. The DNA for the CDR3 is TGTGCCAGCAGTTACAGGACAGGGAGCACAGATACGCAGTATTTT.